One and the same sample provided the 19 T cell receptor beta chains below, sequenced in a study of blood T cell repertoires in COVID-19. Clones were sequenced by immunoSEQ multiplex PCR, and TCRdb holds only the in-frame ones, with some missing. This sample carries about 400,000 clones, roughly 87% of them seen once, and the ten largest clones take about 3%. Sequenced material: PBMCs or T cells enriched from blood (not recorded which). The receptor source for this set is a woman aged 25 to 39 who had recovered from COVID-19.

The genes are TRBV6-5 and TRBJ2-3; possible D gene TRBD2, 5 bases. Trimming removed 8 bases at V and 8 bases at J, with 14 bases between. This CDR3 is built from 12 residues. Germline V gene data show CDR1 as MNHEY and CDR2 as SVGAGI. The CDR3 nucleotides are TGTGCCAGCTCGTGGGAGCGGACTACGCAGTATTTT. Translation gives CASSWERTTQYF.

This clone was picked up one time. The gene calls are TRBV6-5 and TRBJ2-1, with D unresolved. This CDR3 has 11 amino acids. From germline, CDR1 is MNHEY and CDR2 SVGAGI. The V end lost 7 bases, the J end lost 6 bases, and 7 bases lay between the germline ends. The CDR3 DNA is TGTGCCAGCAAATTTCGCAATGAGCAGTTCTTC. Translation gives CASKFRNEQFF.

This sequence joins TRBV4-1 and TRBJ2-5, with D possibly being TRBD2 (6 bases). The CDR3 spans 17 residues. V lost 1 base, J lost 3 bases, and 18 bases lay in between. CDR1 is MGHRA and CDR2 is YSYEKL in the germline V gene. CDR3 DNA sequence: TGCGCCAGCAGCCAAGGAATCCTAGCGAACCTCGAAGAGACCCAGTACTTC. Encoded protein: CASSQGILANLEETQYF.

Only a few counts were recorded for this clone. This chain uses TRBV7-2 with TRBJ2-1, with TRBD2 identical over 10 bases. J was trimmed by 3 bases and V by 6 bases; bases with no gene match: 5. The CDR3 contains 15 residues. In germline, CDR1 is SGHTA, CDR2 FQGNSA. The CDR3 sequence: CASSLTSGDYNEQFF. CDR3 nucleotides: TGTGCCAGCAGTCTTACTAGCGGGGACTACAATGAGCAGTTCTTC.

This rearrangement joins TRBV4-1 to TRBJ1-2; 9 bases are shared with TRBD1. V shed 1 base, J shed 6 bases, and the junction held 3 bases outside the gene matches. The V gene's germline CDR1 is MGHRA and CDR2 YSYEKL. This CDR3 has 14 amino acids. As DNA, the CDR3 is TGCGCCAGCAGCCAAGGAACAGGGGGCGATGGCTACACCTTC. Its translation: CASSQGTGGDGYTF.

This chain links TRBV4-2 with TRBJ1-5, with 8 bases matching TRBD1. V shed 3 bases and J 4 bases; nucleotides not matched to a gene: 8. Germline V CDR1 and CDR2: LGHNA, YNFKEQ. CDR3 length: 16 amino acids. Written as DNA, the CDR3 is TGTGCCAGCAGCCACAACGACAGGGGACGAAATCAGCCCCAGCATTTT. It is translated as CASSHNDRGRNQPQHF.

The chain joins TRBV29-1 to TRBJ2-1; 11 positions agree with TRBD2. This CDR3 is 13 amino acids long. CDR1 and CDR2 (germline): SQVTM, ANQGSEA. The J segment lost 6 bases and the V segment lost 6 bases, leaving 4 bases of the junction unmatched. The CDR3 reads CSVVAGGRNEQFF. In nucleotides, the CDR3 is TGCAGCGTCGTAGCGGGAGGGCGCAATGAGCAGTTCTTC.

V is TRBV25-1 and J is TRBJ1-1; D gene uncertain. Trimming took off 2 bases at V and 3 bases at J, with 16 bases between the two ends. Germline-derived CDR1 and CDR2 are MGHDK and SYGVNS. The CDR3 length is 16 residues. The CDR3: CASSEIATEPHTEAFF. CDR3 bases: TGTGCCAGCAGTGAAATCGCCACGGAGCCGCACACTGAAGCTTTCTTT.

The chain is built from TRBV2 and TRBJ1-1, with D perhaps TRBD1 (6 bases). CDR1 is SNHLY and CDR2 is FYNNEI in the germline V gene. This CDR3 is 13 amino acids long. V was shortened by 5 bases and J by 7 bases, with 14 bases between the two germline ends. CDR3 bases: TGTGCCAGCAGTACGGGACATACCATTGAAGCTTTCTTT. Translating it yields CASSTGHTIEAFF.

Turning to this clone: At one end, the junction sequence differs from germline, possibly due to a read error. J is TRBJ1-1 and V is TRBV7-7; TRBD1 matches 7 bases. Germline lookup yields CDR1 SSHAT and CDR2 FNYEAQ (reference sequence). This CDR3 region has 15 residues. CDR3: CASSRIGDSRAEAFF. CDR3 DNA: TGTGCTAGCAGCCGCATCGGGGACAGTCGGGCTGAAGCTTTCTTT.

The chain has TRBV23-1 and TRBJ1-1, with D perhaps TRBD1 (6 bases). TRBV23-1 counts as an open reading frame of uncertain function. The V and J ends lost 7 bases and 4 bases respectively, with 19 bases between them. CDR3 length: 15 amino acids. CDR3 amino acids: CASTAPRGAGTEAFF. CDR3 in DNA: TGCGCCAGCACTGCACCCCGGGGGGCAGGCACTGAAGCTTTCTTT.

The chain combines TRBV19 with TRBJ1-1; 7 nucleotides align to TRBD1. With V trimmed by 2 bases and J by 4 bases, 4 bases remained unmatched. Germline lookup yields CDR1 LNHDA and CDR2 SQIVND (reference sequence). This CDR3 comprises 14 residues. CDR3 in DNA: TGTGCCAGTAGTATACGGTCAGGGGGCACTGAAGCTTTCTTT. Translated, it gives CASSIRSGGTEAFF.

This rearrangement joins TRBV6-2 or TRBV6-3 to TRBJ2-7; 10 bases line up with TRBD2. The CDR3 runs 14 residues. Unmatched junction bases numbered 5, after V lost 6 bases and J lost 3 bases. From germline, CDR1 is MNHEY and CDR2 SVGEGT. The chain's CDR3 is CASSSGLASYEQYF. Written as DNA, the CDR3 is TGTGCCAGCAGCTCGGGACTAGCGAGCTACGAGCAGTACTTC.

This clone showed up just once. The chain combines TRBV13 with TRBJ2-1; D perhaps matches TRBD1 (6 bases). The CDR3 extends over 12 amino acids. Trimming stripped 3 bases from V and 11 bases from J, with 11 bases between. From germline, CDR1 is PRHDT and CDR2 FYEKMQ (reference sequence). CDR3 sequence (DNA): TGTGCCAGCAGCTTCCTCGGGGACAAGCAGTTCTTC. It translates to CASSFLGDKQFF. Supplemented by reference TRBV13 and TRBJ2-1, the full variable domain reads AAGVIQSPRHLIKEKRETATLKCYPIPRHDTVYWYQQGPGQDPQFLISFYEKMQSDKGSIPDRFSAQQFSDYHSELNMSSLELGDSALYFCASSFLGDKQFFGPGTRLTVL.

This sequence joins TRBV6-2 or TRBV6-3 and TRBJ2-7; TRBD1 aligns across 7 bases. CDR1 is MNHEY, CDR2 SVGEGT, per germline. The CDR3 extends over 15 amino acids. V lost 1 base and J lost 2; bases outside the gene matches: 5. The CDR3 sequence: CASSYFWQGAYEQYF. The CDR3, as DNA: TGTGCCAGCAGTTACTTCTGGCAGGGGGCCTACGAGCAGTACTTC.

The gene calls are TRBV18 and TRBJ1-5, with TRBD1 identical over 7 bases. The germline V gene encodes CDR1 KGHSH and CDR2 LQKENI. With 1 base clipped from V and 6 bases from J, the junction kept 9 bases outside the gene matches. There are 16 residues in the CDR3. The CDR3 DNA reads TGTGCCAGCTCACCACTAGATCAGGGGGGTGCTCAGCCCCAGCATTTT. Translated, it gives CASSPLDQGGAQPQHF.

To note about this clone: The identical CDR3 is also encoded by other nucleotide sequences in the sample. The chain joins TRBV6-5 to TRBJ2-7, with D perhaps TRBD2 (5 bases). The germline CDR1 and CDR2 sequences are MNHEY and SVGAGI. The V and J ends lost 0 bases and 4 bases respectively, with 7 bases between them. This CDR3 region has 13 residues. CDR3 sequence: CASSYSRGYEQYF. The CDR3 nucleotides read TGTGCCAGCAGTTACTCCCGGGGTTACGAGCAGTACTTC.

This clone was seen only once. J is TRBJ1-1 and V is TRBV18; TRBD1 might be the D (6 bases). Trimming took 6 bases from V and 7 from J, leaving 24 bases between them. The CDR3 has 16 amino acids. Germline CDR1 is KGHSH and CDR2 is LQKENI. CDR3 bases: TGTGCCAGCTCTCAGGGGCAGGGTTTCGAGTCAGGTGAAGCTTTCTTT. Amino acid sequence: CASSQGQGFESGEAFF.

The V gene is TRBV2, the J gene TRBJ2-1, with 8 bases matching TRBD2. The germline V gene encodes CDR1 SNHLY and CDR2 FYNNEI. The ends lost 1 base at V and 6 bases at J; junction bases unmatched: 5. The length of the CDR3 is 15 residues. CDR3 sequence reads: CASSEGSGGLNEQFF. CDR3 DNA: TGTGCCAGCAGTGAAGGGTCGGGGGGGCTCAATGAGCAGTTCTTC.